The 25 T cell receptor beta chains presented below share a single source sample, sequenced in a study of cytotoxic CD8 clonotypes in ibrutinib-treated CLL. Clones were read by immunoSEQ multiplex PCR, and TCRdb kept only the in-frame ones, dropping some. Of tens of thousands of clones listed, about nine tenths were seen once; the top ten hold under 4%. The sample was PBMCs, taken after 12 months of ibrutinib treatment. Receptors originate from a human donor with chronic lymphocytic leukemia.

The chain recombines TRBV19 with TRBJ2-1; TRBD2 is a possible D gene (6 bases). Germline V CDR1 and CDR2: LNHDA, SQIVND (reference sequence). This CDR3 has 15 amino acids. The ends were cut back, 6 bases at V and 4 bases at J, with 16 bases in the middle. CDR3 in amino acids: CASRVRGSSYNEQFF. DNA for the CDR3: TGTGCCAGTAGAGTTCGGGGGAGTAGTTACAATGAGCAGTTCTTC.

The V gene is TRBV30, the J gene TRBJ2-5; 9 bases fit TRBD2. The CDR3 contains 15 residues. V dropped 0 bases and J dropped 5; count of bases not matched to a gene: 7. Germline-derived CDR1 and CDR2 are GTSNPN and SVGIG (reference sequence). The CDR3 here is CAWSVGSGRTETQYF. CDR3 DNA: TGTGCCTGGAGTGTAGGTAGCGGGAGAACGGAGACCCAGTACTTC.

This sequence joins TRBV20-1 and TRBJ1-5; TRBD1 aligns across 7 bases. Germline V gene data show CDR1 as DFQATT and CDR2 as SNEGSKA (reference sequence). The CDR3 is 11 residues long. With 4 bases clipped from V and 7 bases from J, the junction kept 1 base outside the gene matches. The CDR3 loop reads CSAKGAQPQHF. In DNA, the CDR3 is TGCAGTGCTAAGGGGGCCCAGCCCCAGCATTTT.

The chain employs TRBV11-3 and TRBJ2-7; 9 nucleotides agree with TRBD2. CDR3 length: 15 amino acids. The V and J ends lost 1 base and 2 bases, in that order; junction bases with no gene match: 3. The V gene's germline CDR1 is SGHNT and CDR2 YENEEA. CDR3 nucleotides: TGTGCCAGCAGCTTAGGGACTAGCGAGGCCTACGAGCAGTACTTC. This encodes CASSLGTSEAYEQYF. Full variable domain (outside the CDR3, taken from reference TRBV11-3 and TRBJ2-7): EAGVVQSPRYKIIEKKQPVAFWCNPISGHNTLYWYLQNLGQGPELLIRYENEEAVDDSQLPKDRFSAERLKGVDSTLKIQPAELGDSAVYLCASSLGTSEAYEQYFGPGTRLTVT.

The chain couples TRBV11-2 to TRBJ2-3; 9 nucleotides line up with TRBD2. The CDR3 is 18 amino acids. Germline V gene sequence: CDR1 SGHAT, CDR2 FQNNGV. After removal of 4 bases from V and 5 bases from J, the junction contained 16 bases not matched to a gene. CDR3 amino acids: CASSYLAGTAAGGDTQYF. CDR3 in DNA: TGTGCCAGCAGCTATCTAGCGGGGACCGCGGCAGGGGGAGATACGCAGTATTTT.

The chain links TRBV5-1 to TRBJ1-2; TRBD1 matches 9 bases. Germline V gene sequence: CDR1 SGHRS, CDR2 YFSETQ. The trim removed 1 base at V and 3 bases at J, leaving 1 base unmatched. The CDR3 contains 14 residues. The CDR3 sequence: CASSLRDRDYGYTF. The CDR3 nucleotides read TGCGCCAGCAGCTTGCGGGACAGGGACTATGGCTACACCTTC.

The chain uses TRBV6-6 and TRBJ1-6; 7 nucleotides line up with TRBD1. The CDR3 contains 15 residues. The trim removed 7 bases at V and 10 bases at J, leaving 13 bases unmatched. Looked up from germline, CDR1 is MNHNY and CDR2 is SVGAGI (reference sequence). CDR3 nucleotide sequence: TGTGCCAGCACCCAAAGACAGGGAGCCGCGTCACCCCTCCACTTT. It encodes CASTQRQGAASPLHF.

The CDR3, as DNA: TGTGCCAGCATCCCGGACAGGGGGCTTTTACGAGAGACCCAGTACTTC. Its protein product is CASIPDRGLLRETQYF. The rearrangement links TRBV2 to TRBJ2-5, with TRBD1 identical over 11 bases. The V gene end was trimmed by 7 bases and the J gene end by 4 bases; junction bases not matched to a gene: 11. This CDR3 is 16 amino acids long. CDR1 and CDR2 from the germline V gene are SNHLY and FYNNEI.

This clone has only one observation. CDR3 loop: CSVYTVGHGAFF. Here the CDR3 DNA reads TGCAGCGTCTATACCGTAGGACACGGAGCTTTCTTT. V is TRBV29-1 and J is TRBJ1-1, with D perhaps TRBD1 (5 bases). Trimming shortened V by 6 bases and J by 10 bases, and 18 bases separated the two germline ends. This CDR3 region has 12 residues. Germline loops: CDR1 SQVTM, CDR2 ANQGSEA.

The chain is built from TRBV18 and TRBJ2-1; perhaps TRBD2 as D (6 bases). This CDR3 comprises 15 residues. Germline values: CDR1 KGHSH, CDR2 LQKENI. V was shortened by 5 bases and J by 4 bases, with 15 bases between the two germline ends. Here the CDR3 DNA reads TGTGCCAGCTCAGCGACTAGTACTTTTTACAATGAGCAGTTCTTC. It specifies CASSATSTFYNEQFF.

This sequence joins TRBV4-1 and TRBJ2-7; D is perhaps TRBD1 (6 bases). CDR1 and CDR2 from the germline V gene are MGHRA and YSYEKL. CDR3 length: 15 residues. Between the trimmed V and J ends, which lost 1 base and 1 base, there was a span of 11 bases. The CDR3 DNA sequence: TGCGCCAGCAGCCAAGTACAGGGTTTATCCTACGAGCAGTACTTC. It specifies CASSQVQGLSYEQYF.

The chain recombines TRBV7-2 with TRBJ1-3, with unresolved D. This CDR3 has 14 amino acids. The germline V and J ends were trimmed by 4 bases and 5 bases, with 12 bases remaining between them. CDR1 SGHTA and CDR2 FQGNSA come from the germline V gene. In nucleotides, the CDR3 is TGTGCCAGCAGCTCTCCCCAGTCCCGAAACACCATATATTTT. It encodes CASSSPQSRNTIYF.

The rearrangement uses TRBV5-1 and TRBJ1-5; the D gene is possibly TRBD1 (6 bases). The CDR3 contains 15 residues. Trimming pared 0 bases from V and 6 bases from J, leaving 13 bases between. Germline-derived CDR1 and CDR2 are SGHRS and YFSETQ. CDR3 sequence (DNA): TGCGCCAGCAGCTTGGGGTGGGGGGCTGTTCAGCCCCAGCATTTT. This translates into CASSLGWGAVQPQHF.

The genes are TRBV19 and TRBJ1-4, with a tentative D call TRBD1 (5 bases). From germline, CDR1 is LNHDA and CDR2 SQIVND (reference sequence). CDR3 size: 16 residues. Between the trimmed V and J ends, which lost 6 bases and 5 bases, there was a span of 19 bases. The CDR3 coding sequence is TGTGCCAGTAGGACCCCTACCCGGGGGGGGAATGAAAAACTGTTTTTT. As protein: CASRTPTRGGNEKLFF. The full variable domain, completed using reference TRBV19 and TRBJ1-4, is DGGITQSPKYLFRKEGQNVTLSCEQNLNHDAMYWYRQDPGQGLRLIYYSQIVNDFQKGDIAEGYSVSREKKESFPLTVTSAQKNPTAFYLCASRTPTRGGNEKLFFGSGTQLSVL.

This chain links TRBV7-2 with TRBJ2-7; D ambiguous. Germline V lookup: CDR1 SGHTA, CDR2 FQGNSA. The CDR3 extends over 13 amino acids. Trimming pared 8 bases from V and 6 bases from J, leaving 17 bases between. In DNA, the CDR3 is TGTGCCAGCGGCCTCCCCCCGCAACGCGAGCAGTACTTC. Encoded protein: CASGLPPQREQYF.

The chain recombines TRBV28 with TRBJ1-2; TRBD1 might be the D (5 bases). The CDR3 extends over 14 amino acids. Germline lookup yields CDR1 MDHEN and CDR2 SYDVKM. Trimming took off 7 bases at V and 8 bases at J, with 20 bases between the two ends. The DNA of the CDR3 is TGTGCCAGCACCGTAAACCCAGGGTCGGGCGGCTACACCTTC. Residues: CASTVNPGSGGYTF.

The chain uses TRBV5-4 and TRBJ2-7; TRBD1 aligns across 7 bases. Germline lookup yields CDR1 SGHNT and CDR2 YYREEE (reference sequence). The CDR3 is 15 amino acids. V gave up 0 bases and J gave up 1 base; unmatched junction bases: 4. CDR3 DNA: TGTGCCAGCAGCTTGGGACAGGGATGGTCCTACGAGCAGTACTTC. It encodes CASSLGQGWSYEQYF.

The gene calls are TRBV19 and TRBJ2-5; D may be TRBD1 (6 bases). The CDR3 is 13 residues long. V lost 10 bases and J lost 4, with 16 bases in between. Germline-derived CDR1 and CDR2 are LNHDA and SQIVND (reference sequence). This CDR3 reads CATQDRVLETQYF. For the CDR3, the DNA is TGTGCCACCCAGGACAGAGTCCTAGAGACCCAGTACTTC.

This rearrangement joins TRBV7-2 to TRBJ2-7; a possible D gene is TRBD1 (5 bases). The CDR3 runs 13 residues. With 0 bases removed from V and 7 bases from J, the gap between germline ends came to 10 bases. Germline V gene lookup returns CDR1 SGHTA and CDR2 FQGNSA. CDR3 in amino acids: CASSLAPGWEQYF. In nucleotides, the CDR3 is TGTGCCAGCAGCTTAGCCCCAGGGTGGGAGCAGTACTTC.

CDR3 sequence reads: CAWSLGLNYGYTF. CDR3 coding DNA: TGTGCCTGGTCGTTAGGCCTAAACTATGGCTACACCTTC. J is TRBJ1-2 and V is TRBV30; D call uncertain. Germline V gene lookup returns CDR1 GTSNPN and CDR2 SVGIG (reference sequence). CDR3 size: 13 residues. V shed 5 bases and J shed 2 bases, with 12 bases lying between them.

This clone has just one count. The V gene is TRBV6-1, the J gene TRBJ1-5; no definite D call. The CDR3 consists of 14 residues. With 2 bases removed from V and 2 bases from J, the gap between germline ends came to 7 bases. In germline, CDR1 is MNHNS, CDR2 SASEGT. The CDR3 is CASSESGGNQPQHF. The CDR3 DNA sequence: TGTGCCAGCAGTGAATCAGGCGGCAATCAGCCCCAGCATTTT.

There are a few counts of this clone. The chain carries TRBV23-1 and TRBJ1-1; D call uncertain. TRBV23-1 is labeled an ORF, and its function is uncertain. The CDR3 has 16 residues. The V end was cut by 0 bases, the J end by 1 base, with 12 bases between. In DNA, the CDR3 is TGCGCCAGCAGTCAATCGGAGCAGTTAACGAACACTGAAGCTTTCTTT. It specifies CASSQSEQLTNTEAFF.

This clone was recorded a few times. J is TRBJ1-1 and V is TRBV5-1; D remains ambiguous. The CDR3 is made up of 11 amino acids. The V and J ends lost 4 bases and 3 bases respectively, with 4 bases between them. The germline gives CDR1 SGHRS, CDR2 YFSETQ. The chain's CDR3 is CASSADTEAFF. The CDR3 coding sequence is TGCGCCAGCAGCGCGGACACTGAAGCTTTCTTT.

The CDR3 region has the DNA TGTGCCAGCAGCCCACTGAGGGTAGGGTACGAGCAGTACTTC. This sequence encodes CASSPLRVGYEQYF. The chain carries TRBV6-6 and TRBJ2-7; D may be TRBD2 (5 bases). The CDR3 has 14 amino acids. Germline loops: CDR1 MNHNY, CDR2 SVGAGI (reference sequence). V lost 6 bases, J lost 4 bases, and 16 bases lay in between.

V gene TRBV18 combines with J gene TRBJ1-4; D uncertain. From germline, CDR1 is KGHSH and CDR2 LQKENI. The CDR3 has 15 residues. Trimming shortened V by 0 bases and J by 3 bases, and 8 bases separated the two germline ends. The CDR3 is CASSPPAVSNEKLFF. DNA of the CDR3: TGTGCCAGCTCACCACCAGCGGTTTCTAATGAAAAACTGTTTTTT.